The 21 T cell receptor beta chains given below trace back to one sample, sequenced in a study of cytomegalovirus exposure and HLA in healthy donors. Method: immunoSEQ multiplex PCR; TCRdb's copy keeps in-frame clones and lacks some. The data hold about 75,000 clones, with around 81% observed a single time. Material: PBMCs. The receptors stem from a man in his thirties or forties in good health and CMV-seronegative.

The chain couples TRBV4-1 to TRBJ2-1; the match to TRBD2 covers 12 bases. Trimming removed 1 base from V and 6 bases from J; junction bases left unmatched: 1. The CDR3 sequence is 15 residues long. Germline V gene data show CDR1 as MGHRA and CDR2 as YSYEKL. The CDR3 nucleotides are TGCGCCAGCAGCCAAGGACTAGCGGGAGCCAATGAGCAGTTCTTC. Amino acid sequence: CASSQGLAGANEQFF.

The chain combines TRBV6-5 with TRBJ2-5, with a weak D call TRBD1 (5 bases). The CDR3 contains 16 residues. Germline V gene lookup returns CDR1 MNHEY and CDR2 SVGAGI. Trimming pared 3 bases from V and 4 bases from J, leaving 18 bases between. CDR3 in DNA: TGTGCCAGCAGTTATTCTCCCAGGACACCAGGAGAGACCCAGTACTTC. It codes for CASSYSPRTPGETQYF.

This chain connects TRBV5-1 to TRBJ1-4, with D perhaps TRBD1 (5 bases). This CDR3 is built from 14 residues. Per germline, CDR1 SGHRS and CDR2 YFSETQ. The V end was cut by 0 bases, the J end by 6 bases, with 9 bases between. The CDR3 nucleotides read TGCGCCAGCAGCTTGGCAGGGCCTTATGAAAAACTGTTTTTT. Translating gives CASSLAGPYEKLFF. Complete variable domain (other parts from reference TRBV5-1 and TRBJ1-4): KAGVTQTPRYLIKTRGQQVTLSCSPISGHRSVSWYQQTPGQGLQFLFEYFSETQRNKGNFPGRFSGRQFSNSRSEMNVSTLELGDSALYLCASSLAGPYEKLFFGSGTQLSVL.

V and J are TRBV7-2 and TRBJ1-1, with a weak D call TRBD1 (5 bases). Trimming shortened V by 8 bases and J by 1 base, and 17 bases separated the two germline ends. The CDR3 covers 15 residues. Germline V gene data show CDR1 as SGHTA and CDR2 as FQGNSA. CDR3 DNA sequence: TGTGCCAGCGTACCCTTCCCCGGGGGGAACACTGAAGCTTTCTTT. This sequence encodes CASVPFPGGNTEAFF. Supplemented by reference TRBV7-2 and TRBJ1-1, the full variable domain reads GAGVSQSPSNKVTEKGKDVELRCDPISGHTALYWYRQSLGQGLEFLIYFQGNSAPDKSGLPSDRFSAERTGGSVSTLTIQRTQQEDSAVYLCASVPFPGGNTEAFFGQGTRLTVV.

The J gene is TRBJ2-7, the V gene TRBV21-1; no DNA check was done on the table's D call, TRBD1. TRBV21-1 is deemed a pseudogene. The CDR3 is 13 amino acids. CDR3: CARQGTFEYEQYV. The CDR3 nucleotides are TGTGCCAGACAGGGGACCTTCGAGTACGAGCAGTACGTC.

The chain links TRBV7-7 to TRBJ2-1, with 10 bases aligning to TRBD2. CDR3 size: 15 residues. The junction had 3 bases not matched to a gene; V was cut back by 5 bases and J by 2 bases. The V gene's germline CDR1 is SSHAT and CDR2 FNYEAQ (reference sequence). DNA for the CDR3: TGTGCCAGCAGCACCGGACTAGCGGCCTACAATGAGCAGTTCTTC. Amino acid sequence: CASSTGLAAYNEQFF.

The J gene is TRBJ1-5, the V gene TRBV18, with 8 nucleotides matching TRBD1. There are 14 residues in the CDR3. Germline assignment: CDR1 KGHSH and CDR2 LQKENI. J gave up 5 bases and V 3 bases, and 3 bases lay outside the gene matches. Here the CDR3 reads CASSPGQGHQPQHF. DNA of the CDR3: TGTGCCAGCTCACCTGGACAGGGACATCAGCCCCAGCATTTT.

The CDR3 region is CASRPGQEVTGELFF. The CDR3 bases are TGTGCCAGTAGGCCGGGACAGGAGGTCACCGGGGAGCTGTTTTTT. The chain recombines TRBV19 with TRBJ2-2, with 8 bases lining up with TRBD1. From germline, CDR1 is LNHDA and CDR2 SQIVND (reference sequence). Unmatched junction bases numbered 7, after V lost 6 bases and J lost 4 bases. CDR3 size: 15 residues.

V and J are TRBV30 and TRBJ1-1; 12 bases are a match to TRBD1. There are 16 residues in the CDR3. Unmatched junction bases numbered 10, after V lost 5 bases and J lost 3 bases. In germline, CDR1 is GTSNPN, CDR2 SVGIG (reference sequence). The CDR3 here is CAWVPGQGARDTEAFF. The CDR3 nucleotides are TGTGCCTGGGTTCCGGGACAGGGGGCGCGGGACACTGAAGCTTTCTTT.

The chain links TRBV5-1 to TRBJ2-3; TRBD1 matches 11 bases. This CDR3 region has 15 residues. Germline lookup yields CDR1 SGHRS and CDR2 YFSETQ. Losses at the gene ends were 4 bases for V and 6 bases for J; bases not matched to a gene: 7. CDR3 coding DNA: TGCGCCAGCAGCGGAGGACAGGGGGCTCGGGATACGCAGTATTTT. Translating it yields CASSGGQGARDTQYF.

The chain uses TRBV30 and TRBJ1-5; D perhaps matches TRBD1 (6 bases). Germline CDR1 reads GTSNPN; CDR2 reads SVGIG (reference sequence). The CDR3 is 13 residues long. Trimming left V 4 bases short and J 4 bases short, with 11 bases between. CDR3: CAWNRGQNQPQHF. CDR3 DNA: TGTGCCTGGAATAGGGGACAAAATCAGCCCCAGCATTTT. The full variable domain, with the rest looked up from reference TRBV30 and TRBJ1-5, is SQTIHQWPATLVQPVGSPLSLECTVEGTSNPNLYWYRQAAGRGLQLLFYSVGIGQISSEVPQNLSASRPQDRQFILSSKKLLLSDSGFYLCAWNRGQNQPQHFGDGTRLSIL.

The V and J genes are TRBV30 and TRBJ2-5, with TRBD1 as a possible D gene (5 bases). The CDR3 consists of 14 residues. V dropped 4 bases and J dropped 2 bases, with 14 bases sitting between them. CDR1 GTSNPN and CDR2 SVGIG come from the germline V gene (reference sequence). The CDR3 DNA reads TGTGCCTGGAAAAAAACAGGCACTCAAGAGACCCAGTACTTC. Protein sequence: CAWKKTGTQETQYF.

This chain joins TRBV11-3 and TRBJ2-2; unclear D gene. The CDR3 has 15 amino acids. Germline CDR1 is SGHNT and CDR2 is YENEEA. Trimming shortened V by 3 bases and J by 4 bases, and 12 bases separated the two germline ends. The DNA of the CDR3 is TGTGCCAGCAGCTTCCTTACTGGCGGCACCGGGGAGCTGTTTTTT. Protein sequence: CASSFLTGGTGELFF.

The chain carries TRBV6-1 and TRBJ2-3, with D perhaps TRBD1 (5 bases). Germline V gene lookup returns CDR1 MNHNS and CDR2 SASEGT. Trimming took 6 bases from V and 6 from J, leaving 19 bases between them. There are 15 residues in the CDR3. The CDR3 sequence: CASSHRPMMEDTQYF. The CDR3 DNA reads TGTGCCAGCAGCCACAGGCCCATGATGGAGGATACGCAGTATTTT.

J is TRBJ1-4 and V is TRBV19; no definite D call. The CDR3 spans 14 residues. Deletions cut 3 bases from V and 4 bases from J, with 9 bases between. CDR1 and CDR2 from the germline V gene are LNHDA and SQIVND (reference sequence). CDR3 DNA: TGTGCCAGTAGTATTACCCAGGATAATGAAAAACTGTTTTTT. This codes for CASSITQDNEKLFF.

This sequence joins TRBV7-8 and TRBJ2-7; 7 nucleotides agree with TRBD1. This CDR3 region has 16 residues. Germline CDR1 SGHVS, CDR2 FQNEAQ. Unmatched junction bases numbered 6, after V lost 1 base and J lost 0 bases. The chain's CDR3 is CASSLDRTGVSYEQYV. For the CDR3, the DNA is TGTGCCAGCAGCTTAGACAGGACAGGTGTCTCCTACGAGCAGTACGTC.

The chain carries TRBV7-8 and TRBJ2-5; 10 positions match TRBD1. Trimming cost V 1 base and J 7 bases; bases outside gene matches: 12. The CDR3 is 17 amino acids. The germline CDR1 and CDR2 sequences are SGHVS and FQNEAQ. CDR3 amino acids: CASSLGFRDRGRGTQYF. The CDR3 DNA reads as TGTGCCAGCAGCTTAGGATTCCGGGACAGGGGCCGGGGGACCCAGTACTTC.

The chain carries TRBV2 and TRBJ2-2; D is uncertain. This CDR3 has 11 residues. Germline values: CDR1 SNHLY, CDR2 FYNNEI. CDR3 bases: TGTGGAGGCTCGTACACCGGGGAGCTGTTTTTT. Amino acids: CGGSYTGELFF.

The chain carries TRBV6-5 and TRBJ2-1; TRBD1 matches at 7 bases. Germline loops: CDR1 MNHEY, CDR2 SVGAGI. There are 13 residues in the CDR3. After removal of 9 bases from V and 7 bases from J, the junction contained 9 bases not matched to a gene. The CDR3 loop reads CASAGTVSNEQFF. CDR3 coding DNA: TGTGCCAGTGCCGGGACAGTCTCGAATGAGCAGTTCTTC.

This clone has a single count. The J gene is TRBJ1-5, the V gene TRBV27; weak D call: TRBD1 (6 bases). Germline loops: CDR1 MNHEY, CDR2 SMNVEV (reference sequence). The V end was cut by 4 bases, the J end by 4 bases, with 14 bases between. The CDR3 has 15 residues. This chain's CDR3 is CASSSQGRGNQPQHF. CDR3 nucleotides: TGTGCCAGCAGTTCGCAGGGGAGGGGGAATCAGCCCCAGCATTTT.

This clone was seen once. The V call is TRBV2, the J call TRBJ2-7; TRBD2 aligns across 14 bases. J lost 3 bases, V lost 6 bases, and 4 bases had no gene match. The CDR3 sequence is 15 residues long. Germline values: CDR1 SNHLY, CDR2 FYNNEI. The DNA of the CDR3 is TGTGCCAGCAGACTGGGACTAGCGGGGGACTACGAGCAGTACTTC. Its translation is CASRLGLAGDYEQYF.